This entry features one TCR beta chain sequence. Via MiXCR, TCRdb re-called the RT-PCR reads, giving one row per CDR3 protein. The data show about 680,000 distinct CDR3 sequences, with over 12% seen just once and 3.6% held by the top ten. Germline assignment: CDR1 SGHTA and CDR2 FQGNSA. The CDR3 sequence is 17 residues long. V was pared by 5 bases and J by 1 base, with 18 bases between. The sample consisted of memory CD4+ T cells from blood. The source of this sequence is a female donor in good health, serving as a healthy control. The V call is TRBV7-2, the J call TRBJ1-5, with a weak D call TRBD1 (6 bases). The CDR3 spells CASSEGRRGRSNQPQHF. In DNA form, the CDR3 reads TGTGCCAGCAGCGAAGGGCGCAGGGGCAGGAGCAATCAGCCCCAGCATTTT.